The 5 T cell receptor beta chains in this list originate from one sample, sequenced in a study of blood T cell repertoires in COVID-19 (dated by TCRdb to 2019 to 2021). Receptor amplification or capture employed the immunoSEQ multiplex PCR assay. TCRdb stores this immuneACCESS table with in-frame sequences only. Part of the clones is absent; in the studies checked, under half of the shortfall reflects unresolved V genes, and no reason is known for the rest. The sample table holds tens of thousands of clones, of which more than 80% were seen once. The top ten constitute about 0.83% of the sample. Sequenced sample: peripheral blood. These receptor sequences come from a woman aged 80 or older with acute or convalescent COVID-19.

The chain employs TRBV27 and TRBJ1-5; D call uncertain. The V end lost 7 bases, the J end lost 0 bases, and 22 bases lay between the germline ends. The CDR3 runs 18 residues. Germline lookup yields CDR1 MNHEY and CDR2 SMNVEV (reference sequence). The CDR3 loop is CASTFRINHRYSNQPQHF. In DNA, the CDR3 is TGTGCCAGCACCTTCAGGATTAACCATCGATATAGCAATCAGCCCCAGCATTTT.

CDR3 protein: CASSLGAGASTDTQYF. The CDR3 bases are TGCGCCAGCAGCTTGGGTGCGGGGGCGAGCACAGATACGCAGTATTTT. This rearrangement joins TRBV5-1 to TRBJ2-3, with a tentative D call TRBD2 (7 bases). Germline lookup yields CDR1 SGHRS and CDR2 YFSETQ. Trimming took 0 bases from V and 0 from J, leaving 11 bases between them. The CDR3 runs to 16 residues. Variable domain in full (rest from reference TRBV5-1 and TRBJ2-3): KAGVTQTPRYLIKTRGQQVTLSCSPISGHRSVSWYQQTPGQGLQFLFEYFSETQRNKGNFPGRFSGRQFSNSRSEMNVSTLELGDSALYLCASSLGAGASTDTQYFGPGTRLTVL.

The J gene is TRBJ1-5, the V gene TRBV5-1; D not certain. In germline, CDR1 is SGHRS, CDR2 YFSETQ. Trimming pared 0 bases from V and 11 bases from J, leaving 15 bases between. The CDR3 is 14 amino acids. CDR3 nucleotides: TGCGCCAGCAGCTTGGATGGCAGGCCCGAAACCCAGCATTTT. Translating gives CASSLDGRPETQHF.

The rearrangement uses TRBV9 and TRBJ1-6; D gene uncertain. This CDR3 contains 14 residues. Germline V CDR1 and CDR2: SGDLS, YYNGEE. Deletions cut 0 bases from V and 9 bases from J, with 10 bases between. CDR3: CASSVDSTSSPLHF. The CDR3 bases are TGTGCCAGCAGCGTAGACTCCACTTCTTCACCCCTCCACTTT.

This chain connects TRBV3-1 (or the pseudogene TRBV3-2) to TRBJ2-1, with 8 bases identical to TRBD2. The germline gives CDR1 LGHDT, CDR2 YNNKEL (reference sequence). V was clipped by 5 bases and J by 14 bases; unmatched bases: 8. This CDR3 contains 12 residues. CDR3 amino acids: CASSTQTSEEFF. The CDR3 DNA is TGTGCCAGCAGCACACAGACTAGCGAGGAGTTCTTC.